Given below is one T cell receptor (beta chain) in context. A second roughly 6 to 11 cycle PCR used barcoded and J-beta primers. Every cDNA molecule bore a tag from a template-switch adaptor containing 12 random nucleotides. TCRdb reprocessed the 5' RACE reads with MiXCR, giving one entry per CDR3 protein. The sample records roughly 800,000 distinct CDR3 sequences, around 25% being singletons. The record originates from a study of blood T cells in healthy people across ages. For the study at large: The template switching approach captured approximately one barcoded beta molecule for every two T cells.

V shed 6 bases, J shed 4 bases, and the junction held 9 bases outside the gene matches. CDR1 and CDR2 (germline): SGHAT, FQNNGV. This CDR3 contains 15 residues. The sample was also linked to a second study, of T cells of mothers and their children.

The sample comprised blood. The chain has TRBV11-2 and TRBJ2-5; TRBD1 aligns across 9 bases. The origin of this receptor is a boy aged 5-17 years in good health. CDR3 sequence (DNA): TGTGCCAGCAGTGATTGGGACAGGGTTGCAGAGACCCAGTACTTC. It encodes CASSDWDRVAETQYF.